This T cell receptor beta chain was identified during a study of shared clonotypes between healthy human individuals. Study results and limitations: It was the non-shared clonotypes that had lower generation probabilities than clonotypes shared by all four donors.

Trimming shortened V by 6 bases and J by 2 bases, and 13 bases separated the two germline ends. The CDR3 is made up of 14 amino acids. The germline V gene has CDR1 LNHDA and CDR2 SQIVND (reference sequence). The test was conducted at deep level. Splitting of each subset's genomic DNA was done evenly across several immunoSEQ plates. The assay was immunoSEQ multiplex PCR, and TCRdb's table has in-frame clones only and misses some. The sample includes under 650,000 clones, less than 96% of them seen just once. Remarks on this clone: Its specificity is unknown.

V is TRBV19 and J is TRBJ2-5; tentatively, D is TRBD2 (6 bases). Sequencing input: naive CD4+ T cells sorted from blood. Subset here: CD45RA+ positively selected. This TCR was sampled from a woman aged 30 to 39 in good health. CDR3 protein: CASRAPGLQETQYF. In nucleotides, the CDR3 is TGTGCCAGTAGAGCACCGGGACTGCAAGAGACCCAGTACTTC.